The entry that follows covers one T cell receptor (beta chain) sequence. CDR1 and CDR2 from the germline V gene are MNHEY and SMNVEV (reference sequence). This CDR3 spans 13 amino acids. The ends were cut back, 3 bases at V and 4 bases at J, with 9 bases in the middle. The protocol was immunoSEQ multiplex PCR, while the TCRdb copy is restricted to in-frame clones and leaves out a portion. The table shows around 50,000 clones, with 92% occurring only once. This sample is drawn from a study of T cell changes during pregnancy in multiple sclerosis. This TCR was recovered from a female donor in good health, enrolled as a control in a pregnancy study. This chain uses TRBV27 with TRBJ2-5; possible D gene TRBD2, 5 bases. Source: CD4+ T cells from peripheral blood mononuclear cells, taken after pregnancy. The CDR3 loop reads CASSLTGRETQYF. The CDR3 coding sequence is TGTGCCAGCAGTTTGACGGGAAGAGAGACCCAGTACTTC.